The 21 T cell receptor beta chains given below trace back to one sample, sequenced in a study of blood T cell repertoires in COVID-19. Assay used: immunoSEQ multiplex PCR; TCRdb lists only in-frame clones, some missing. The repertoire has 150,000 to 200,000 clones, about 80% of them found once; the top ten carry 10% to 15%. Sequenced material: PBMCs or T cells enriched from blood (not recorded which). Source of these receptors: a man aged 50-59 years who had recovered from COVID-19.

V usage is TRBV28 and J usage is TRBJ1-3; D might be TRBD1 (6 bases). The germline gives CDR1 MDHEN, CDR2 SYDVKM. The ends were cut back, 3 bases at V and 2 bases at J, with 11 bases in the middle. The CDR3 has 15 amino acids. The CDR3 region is CASSFPRGTGNTIYF. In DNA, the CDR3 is TGTGCCAGCAGTTTTCCCAGGGGAACTGGAAACACCATATATTTT.

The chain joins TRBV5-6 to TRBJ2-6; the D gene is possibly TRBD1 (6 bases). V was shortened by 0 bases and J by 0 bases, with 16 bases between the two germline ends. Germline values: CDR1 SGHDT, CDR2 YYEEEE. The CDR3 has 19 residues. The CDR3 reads CASSLANYDRPSGANVLTF. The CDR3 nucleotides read TGTGCCAGCAGCTTGGCCAATTATGACAGGCCCTCTGGGGCCAACGTCCTGACTTTC.

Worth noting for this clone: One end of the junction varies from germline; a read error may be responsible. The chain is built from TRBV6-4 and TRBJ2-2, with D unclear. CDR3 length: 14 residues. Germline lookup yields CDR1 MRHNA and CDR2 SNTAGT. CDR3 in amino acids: CASSDGPKTGELFF. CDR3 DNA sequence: TGTGCCAGCAGTGATGGCCCGAAAACCGGGGAGCTGTTTTTT.

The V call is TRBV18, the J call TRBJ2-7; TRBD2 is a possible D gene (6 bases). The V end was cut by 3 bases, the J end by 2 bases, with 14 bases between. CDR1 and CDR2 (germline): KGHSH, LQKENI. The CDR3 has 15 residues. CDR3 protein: CASSPIQGGTYEQYF. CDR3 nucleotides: TGTGCCAGCTCACCCATCCAGGGAGGAACCTACGAGCAGTACTTC.

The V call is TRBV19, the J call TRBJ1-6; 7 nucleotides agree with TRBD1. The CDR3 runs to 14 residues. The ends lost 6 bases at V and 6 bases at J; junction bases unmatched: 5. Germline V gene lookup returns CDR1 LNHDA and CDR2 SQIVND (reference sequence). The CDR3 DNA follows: TGTGCCAGTAGAACGGGACAGCCTAATTCACCCCTCCACTTT. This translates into CASRTGQPNSPLHF. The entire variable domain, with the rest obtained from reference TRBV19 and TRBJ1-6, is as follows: DGGITQSPKYLFRKEGQNVTLSCEQNLNHDAMYWYRQDPGQGLRLIYYSQIVNDFQKGDIAEGYSVSREKKESFPLTVTSAQKNPTAFYLCASRTGQPNSPLHFGNGTRLTVT.

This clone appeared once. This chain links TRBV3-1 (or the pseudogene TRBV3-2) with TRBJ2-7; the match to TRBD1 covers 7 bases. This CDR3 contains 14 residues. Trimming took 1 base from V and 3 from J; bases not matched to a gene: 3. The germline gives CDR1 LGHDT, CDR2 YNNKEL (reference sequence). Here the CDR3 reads CASSQGGGGYEQYF. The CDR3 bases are TGTGCCAGCAGCCAAGGAGGGGGCGGCTACGAGCAGTACTTC.

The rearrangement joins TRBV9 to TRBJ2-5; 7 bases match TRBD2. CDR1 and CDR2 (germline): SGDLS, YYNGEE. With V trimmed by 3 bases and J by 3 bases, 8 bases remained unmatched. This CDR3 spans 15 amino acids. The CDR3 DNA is TGTGCCAGCAGCGCGTTAGGAGGGAGGGAAGAGACCCAGTACTTC. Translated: CASSALGGREETQYF.

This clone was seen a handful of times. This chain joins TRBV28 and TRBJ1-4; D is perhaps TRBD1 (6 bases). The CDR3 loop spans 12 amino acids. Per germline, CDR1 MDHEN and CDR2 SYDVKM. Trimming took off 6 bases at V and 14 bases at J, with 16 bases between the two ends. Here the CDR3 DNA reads TGTGCCAGCAGCAACTACAGGGAATGGCTGTTTTTT. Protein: CASSNYREWLFF.

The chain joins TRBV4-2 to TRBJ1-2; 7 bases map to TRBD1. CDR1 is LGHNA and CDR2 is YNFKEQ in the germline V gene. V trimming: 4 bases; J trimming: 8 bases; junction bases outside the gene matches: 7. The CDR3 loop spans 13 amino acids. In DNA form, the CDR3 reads TGTGCCAGCAGCCCTACGAGGGGGCAGGGCTACACCTTC. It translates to CASSPTRGQGYTF.

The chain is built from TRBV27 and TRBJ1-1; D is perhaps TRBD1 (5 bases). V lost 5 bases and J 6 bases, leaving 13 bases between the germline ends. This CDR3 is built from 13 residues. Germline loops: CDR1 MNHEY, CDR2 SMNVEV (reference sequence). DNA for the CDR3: TGTGCCAGCAGTGCCCGGGGGGTCGCTGAAGCTTTCTTT. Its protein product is CASSARGVAEAFF.

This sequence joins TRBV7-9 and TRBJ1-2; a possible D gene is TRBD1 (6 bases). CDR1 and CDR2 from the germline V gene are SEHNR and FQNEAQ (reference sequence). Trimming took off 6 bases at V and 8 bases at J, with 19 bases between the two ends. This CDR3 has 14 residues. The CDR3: CASSLETGPGGYTF. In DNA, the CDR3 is TGTGCCAGCAGTCTGGAGACAGGTCCGGGGGGCTACACCTTC. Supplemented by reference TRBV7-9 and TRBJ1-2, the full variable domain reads DTGVSQNPRHKITKRGQNVTFRCDPISEHNRLYWYRQTLGQGPEFLTYFQNEAQLEKSRLLSDRFSAERPKGSFSTLEIQRTEQGDSAMYLCASSLETGPGGYTFGSGTRLTVV.

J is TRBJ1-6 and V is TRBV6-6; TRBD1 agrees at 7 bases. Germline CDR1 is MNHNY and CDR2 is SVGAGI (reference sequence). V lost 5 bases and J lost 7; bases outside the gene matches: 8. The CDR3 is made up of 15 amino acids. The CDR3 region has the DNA TGTGCCAGCAGTCCCCGCCGGGACAGCAATTCACCCCTCCACTTT. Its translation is CASSPRRDSNSPLHF.

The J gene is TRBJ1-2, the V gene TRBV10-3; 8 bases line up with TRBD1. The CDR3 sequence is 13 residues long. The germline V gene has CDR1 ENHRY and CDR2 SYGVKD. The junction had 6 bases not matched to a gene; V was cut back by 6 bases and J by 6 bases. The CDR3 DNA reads TGTGCCATCAGCCCGGACAGGGACAATGGCTACACCTTC. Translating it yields CAISPDRDNGYTF.

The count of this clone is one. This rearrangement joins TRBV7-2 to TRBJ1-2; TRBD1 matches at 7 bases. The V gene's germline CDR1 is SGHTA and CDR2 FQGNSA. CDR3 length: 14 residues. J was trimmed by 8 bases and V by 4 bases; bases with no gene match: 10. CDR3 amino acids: CASSSRTGEKGYTF. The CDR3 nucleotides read TGTGCCAGCAGCTCCCGGACAGGAGAAAAAGGCTACACCTTC. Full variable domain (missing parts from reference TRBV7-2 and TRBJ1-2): GAGVSQSPSNKVTEKGKDVELRCDPISGHTALYWYRQSLGQGLEFLIYFQGNSAPDKSGLPSDRFSAERTGGSVSTLTIQRTQQEDSAVYLCASSSRTGEKGYTFGSGTRLTVV.

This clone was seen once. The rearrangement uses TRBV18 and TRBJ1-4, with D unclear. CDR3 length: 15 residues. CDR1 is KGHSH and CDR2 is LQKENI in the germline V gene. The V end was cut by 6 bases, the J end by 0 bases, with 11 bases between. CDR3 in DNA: TGTGCCAGCTCGAAAACTGAGCCAACTAATGAAAAACTGTTTTTT. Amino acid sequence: CASSKTEPTNEKLFF.

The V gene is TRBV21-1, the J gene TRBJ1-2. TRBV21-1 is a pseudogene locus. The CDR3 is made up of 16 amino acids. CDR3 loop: CASSKGGGPWDYGYTF. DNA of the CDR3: TGTGCCAGCAGCAAAGGGGGGGGCCCCTGGGACTATGGCTACACCTTC.

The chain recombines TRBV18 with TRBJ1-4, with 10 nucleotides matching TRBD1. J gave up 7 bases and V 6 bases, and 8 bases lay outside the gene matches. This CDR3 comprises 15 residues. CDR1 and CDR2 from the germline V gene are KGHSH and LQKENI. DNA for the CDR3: TGTGCCAGCTCGTTCGACAGGGGGCTCGGTGAAAAACTGTTTTTT. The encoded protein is CASSFDRGLGEKLFF.

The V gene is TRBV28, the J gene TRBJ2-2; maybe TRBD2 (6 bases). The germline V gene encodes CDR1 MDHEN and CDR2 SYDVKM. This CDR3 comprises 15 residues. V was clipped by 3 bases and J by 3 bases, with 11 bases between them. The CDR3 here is CASSFARGDTGELFF. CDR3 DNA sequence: TGTGCCAGCAGTTTCGCCCGCGGGGACACCGGGGAGCTGTTTTTT.

This CDR3 reads CASSLAERAGYTF. The CDR3 DNA follows: TGCGCCAGCAGCTTGGCCGAGAGGGCTGGCTACACCTTC. The chain has TRBV5-1 and TRBJ1-2, with D hard to call. The CDR3 is 13 residues long. V was cut by 0 bases and J by 7 bases, with 10 bases left in between. Germline V gene sequence: CDR1 SGHRS, CDR2 YFSETQ.

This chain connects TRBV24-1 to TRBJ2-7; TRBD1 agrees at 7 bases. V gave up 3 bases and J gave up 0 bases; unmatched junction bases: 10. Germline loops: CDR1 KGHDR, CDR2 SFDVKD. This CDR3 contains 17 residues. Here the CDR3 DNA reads TGTGCCACCAGTGATGGGGGACAGAAACAAAGCTCCTACGAGCAGTACTTC. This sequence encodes CATSDGGQKQSSYEQYF.

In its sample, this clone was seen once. The CDR3 DNA reads as TGTGCCAGCAGCTTAGTCTATACAGGGTTGAACACTGAAGCTTTCTTT. It encodes CASSLVYTGLNTEAFF. This rearrangement joins TRBV7-9 to TRBJ1-1; weak D call: TRBD1 (6 bases). Trimming took off 1 base at V and 0 bases at J, with 12 bases between the two ends. This CDR3 comprises 16 residues. Germline-derived CDR1 and CDR2 are SEHNR and FQNEAQ (reference sequence).